The present T cell receptor (beta chain) was sequenced within a study of spatial heterogeneity in lung cancer. Study information: Detected sequences consistently included more beta-chain ones than alpha-chain ones. Correlation of TCR transcript counts in tumor regions with a T cell module score from matched bulk RNA-seq was strong.

Each CDR3 protein gets one entry after TCRdb re-called the 5' RACE reads with MiXCR. The data hold 1,500 to 2,000 distinct CDR3 sequences, with 8.2% observed a single time. In this sample, this clonotype turned up a few times. Its antigen is not identified. Time point in this sample: sample taken at primary tumor resection. Material for sequencing was whole RNA from tumor, nontumor lung or frozen PBMC, left unsorted. CDR1 and CDR2 (germline): SGHAT, FQDESV (reference sequence). V lost 5 bases to trimming and J lost 3 bases; unmatched junction nucleotides: 7. The CDR3 runs to 14 residues. Whole-study findings and limits: Counts for ubiquitous and regional expanded TCRs went along with ubiquitous and regional nonsynonymous mutations, respectively. Mutation counts in tumors were tracked by counts of expanded intratumoral alpha and beta TCRs.

The clonotype comes from a male donor with early-stage non-small cell lung cancer. This specimen was lung tumor tissue, taken at surgery. The chain is built from TRBV11-1 and TRBJ2-7; 7 bases align to TRBD2. CDR3 nucleotide sequence: TGTGCCAGCAGCGGGGGGGACGGATACTACGAGCAGTACTTC. Translation: CASSGGDGYYEQYF.